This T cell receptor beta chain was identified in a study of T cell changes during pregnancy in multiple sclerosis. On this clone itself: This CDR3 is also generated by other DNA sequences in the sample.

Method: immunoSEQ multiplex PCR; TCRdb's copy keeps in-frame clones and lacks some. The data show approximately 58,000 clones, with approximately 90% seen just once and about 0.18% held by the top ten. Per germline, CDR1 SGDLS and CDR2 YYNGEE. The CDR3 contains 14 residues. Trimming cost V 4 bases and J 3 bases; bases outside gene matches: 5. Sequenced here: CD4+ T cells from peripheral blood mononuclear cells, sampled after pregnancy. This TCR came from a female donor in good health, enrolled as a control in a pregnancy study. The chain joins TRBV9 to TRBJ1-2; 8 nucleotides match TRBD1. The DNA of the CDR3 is TGTGCCAGCAGCCCCGGACAGGGAGACTATGGCTACACCTTC. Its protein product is CASSPGQGDYGYTF.